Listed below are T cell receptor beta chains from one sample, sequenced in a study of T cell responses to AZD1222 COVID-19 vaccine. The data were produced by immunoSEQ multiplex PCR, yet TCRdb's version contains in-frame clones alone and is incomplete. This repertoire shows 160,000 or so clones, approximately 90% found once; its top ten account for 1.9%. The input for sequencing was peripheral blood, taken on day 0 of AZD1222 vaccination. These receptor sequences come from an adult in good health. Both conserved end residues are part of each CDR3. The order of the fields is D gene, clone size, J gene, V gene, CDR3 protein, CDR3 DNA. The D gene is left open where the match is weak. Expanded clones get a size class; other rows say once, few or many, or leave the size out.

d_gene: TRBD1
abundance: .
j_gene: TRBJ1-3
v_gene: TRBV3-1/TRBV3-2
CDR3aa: CASSRGQMVGNTIYF
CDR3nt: TGTGCCAGCAGCCGGGGACAGATGGTTGGAAACACCATATATTTT

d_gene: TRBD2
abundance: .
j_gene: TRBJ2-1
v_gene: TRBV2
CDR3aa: CASRAEWEGRKSDEQFF
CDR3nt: TGTGCCAGCAGAGCCGAATGGGAGGGTCGAAAATCTGATGAGCAGTTCTTC

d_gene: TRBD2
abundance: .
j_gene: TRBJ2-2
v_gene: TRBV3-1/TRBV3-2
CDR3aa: CASSQVSPGGPNTGELFF
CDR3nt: TGTGCCAGCAGCCAAGTAAGTCCGGGGGGGCCGAACACCGGGGAGCTGTTTTTT

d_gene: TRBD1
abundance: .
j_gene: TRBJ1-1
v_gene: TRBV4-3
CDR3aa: CASSQTPGGNTEAFF
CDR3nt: TGCGCCAGCAGCCAAACCCCAGGGGGGAACACTGAAGCTTTCTTT

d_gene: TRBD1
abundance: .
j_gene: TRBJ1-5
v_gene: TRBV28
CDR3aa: CASSYQPGQGNVQPQHF
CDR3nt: TGTGCCAGCAGTTACCAGCCGGGACAGGGAAATGTCCAGCCCCAGCATTTT

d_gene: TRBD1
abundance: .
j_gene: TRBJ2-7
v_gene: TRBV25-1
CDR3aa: CASFYPGTGVFHEQYF
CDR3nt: TGTGCCAGCTTCTACCCCGGGACAGGGGTCTTCCACGAGCAGTACTTC

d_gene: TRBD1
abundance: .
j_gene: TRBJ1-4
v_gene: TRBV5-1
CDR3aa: CASSRTGNEKLFF
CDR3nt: TGCGCCAGCAGCAGGACAGGGAATGAAAAACTGTTTTTT

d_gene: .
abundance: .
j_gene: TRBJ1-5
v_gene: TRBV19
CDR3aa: CASSKRTEFGQPQHF
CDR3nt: TGTGCCAGTAGTAAAAGGACGGAGTTTGGTCAGCCCCAGCATTTT

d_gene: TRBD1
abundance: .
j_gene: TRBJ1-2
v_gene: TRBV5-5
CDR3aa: CASSSRDREGYTF
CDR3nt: TGTGCCAGCAGCTCCCGGGACAGGGAAGGCTACACCTTC

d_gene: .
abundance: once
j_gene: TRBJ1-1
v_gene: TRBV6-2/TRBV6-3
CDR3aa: CASSGGRSNTEAFF
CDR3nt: TGTGCCAGCAGCGGCGGACGGTCGAACACTGAAGCTTTCTTT

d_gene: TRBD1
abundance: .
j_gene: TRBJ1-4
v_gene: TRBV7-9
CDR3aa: CASSLPGQGTKGEKLFF
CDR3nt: TGTGCCAGCAGCTTGCCGGGACAGGGGACCAAGGGCGAAAAACTGTTTTTT

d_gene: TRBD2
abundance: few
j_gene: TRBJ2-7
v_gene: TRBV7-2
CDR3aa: CASSPTSGSSYEQYF
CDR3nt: TGTGCCAGCAGCCCTACTAGCGGGAGTAGCTACGAGCAGTACTTC

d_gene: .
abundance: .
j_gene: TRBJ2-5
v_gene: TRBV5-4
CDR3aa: CASSLEGTLYQETQYF
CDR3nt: TGTGCCAGCAGCTTGGAGGGAACGCTGTACCAAGAGACCCAGTACTTC

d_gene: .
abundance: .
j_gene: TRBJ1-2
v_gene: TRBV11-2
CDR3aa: CASSLGDLGGYTF
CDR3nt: TGTGCCAGCAGCCTTGGGGATTTGGGGGGCTACACCTTC

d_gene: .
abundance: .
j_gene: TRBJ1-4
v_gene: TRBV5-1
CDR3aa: CASSQSTWTATNEKLFF
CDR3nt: TGCGCCAGCAGCCAGAGTACCTGGACAGCAACTAATGAAAAACTGTTTTTT

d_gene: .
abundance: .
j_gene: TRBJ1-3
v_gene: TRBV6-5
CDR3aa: CASSYSPEGLRNTIYF
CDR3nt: TGTGCCAGCAGTTACTCGCCCGAGGGACTCCGAAACACCATATATTTT

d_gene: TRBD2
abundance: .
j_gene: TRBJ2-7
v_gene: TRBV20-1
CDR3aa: CSASTSGGYEQYF
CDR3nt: TGCAGTGCTAGTACTAGCGGGGGGTACGAGCAGTACTTC

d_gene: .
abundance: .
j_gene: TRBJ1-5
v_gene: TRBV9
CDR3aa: CASSPSGVQPQHF
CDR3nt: TGTGCCAGCAGCCCCAGTGGGGTTCAGCCCCAGCATTTT

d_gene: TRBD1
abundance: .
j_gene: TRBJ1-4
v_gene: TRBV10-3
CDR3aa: CAIGGTGPSGRNEKLFF
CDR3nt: TGTGCCATCGGTGGGACAGGCCCCTCTGGGAGGAATGAAAAACTGTTTTTT

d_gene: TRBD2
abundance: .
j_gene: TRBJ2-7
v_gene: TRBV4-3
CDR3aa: CASSQDLIAGGLISYEQYF
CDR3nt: TGCGCCAGCAGCCAAGATTTAATAGCGGGGGGCCTTATATCCTACGAGCAGTACTTC

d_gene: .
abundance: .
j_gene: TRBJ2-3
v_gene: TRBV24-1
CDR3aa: CATSGQQSTDTQYF
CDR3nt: TGTGCCACCAGTGGACAACAGAGCACAGATACGCAGTATTTT

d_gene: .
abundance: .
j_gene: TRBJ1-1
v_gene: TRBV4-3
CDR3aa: CASSQDGSEAFF
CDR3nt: TGCGCCAGCAGCCAAGATGGCTCTGAAGCTTTCTTT

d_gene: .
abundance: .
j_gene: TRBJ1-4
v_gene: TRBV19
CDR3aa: CASNARGKRKEKLFF
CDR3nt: TGTGCCAGTAACGCCAGGGGCAAACGGAAAGAAAAACTGTTTTTT